Here is one T cell receptor (gamma chain) with its context. Its specificity is not known. This may be a read error: a much more frequent sequence differs by one nucleotide. The same CDR3 arises from other DNA sequences in this sample as well. There are 16 residues in the CDR3. The data stem from a study of gammadelta T cells in human blood. Findings and caveats of the study: Polyclonal expansion of innate γδ T cells after birth appeared microbially driven.

TCRdb called clones anew from the RT-PCR reads with CATT. This table has roughly 940 gamma-chain clones, roughly 10% appearing once. The sequencing sample was made of non-Vgamma9Vdelta2 gamma-delta T cells from infant blood. The chain employs TRGV10 and TRGJP1. TRGV10 falls under the ORF class, with uncertain function. This clonotype was sampled from a human donor. The CDR3 loop reads CAAWILWGTTGWFKIF. CDR3 in DNA: TGTGCTGCGTGGATTCTATGGGGGACCACTGGTTGGTTCAAGATATTC.